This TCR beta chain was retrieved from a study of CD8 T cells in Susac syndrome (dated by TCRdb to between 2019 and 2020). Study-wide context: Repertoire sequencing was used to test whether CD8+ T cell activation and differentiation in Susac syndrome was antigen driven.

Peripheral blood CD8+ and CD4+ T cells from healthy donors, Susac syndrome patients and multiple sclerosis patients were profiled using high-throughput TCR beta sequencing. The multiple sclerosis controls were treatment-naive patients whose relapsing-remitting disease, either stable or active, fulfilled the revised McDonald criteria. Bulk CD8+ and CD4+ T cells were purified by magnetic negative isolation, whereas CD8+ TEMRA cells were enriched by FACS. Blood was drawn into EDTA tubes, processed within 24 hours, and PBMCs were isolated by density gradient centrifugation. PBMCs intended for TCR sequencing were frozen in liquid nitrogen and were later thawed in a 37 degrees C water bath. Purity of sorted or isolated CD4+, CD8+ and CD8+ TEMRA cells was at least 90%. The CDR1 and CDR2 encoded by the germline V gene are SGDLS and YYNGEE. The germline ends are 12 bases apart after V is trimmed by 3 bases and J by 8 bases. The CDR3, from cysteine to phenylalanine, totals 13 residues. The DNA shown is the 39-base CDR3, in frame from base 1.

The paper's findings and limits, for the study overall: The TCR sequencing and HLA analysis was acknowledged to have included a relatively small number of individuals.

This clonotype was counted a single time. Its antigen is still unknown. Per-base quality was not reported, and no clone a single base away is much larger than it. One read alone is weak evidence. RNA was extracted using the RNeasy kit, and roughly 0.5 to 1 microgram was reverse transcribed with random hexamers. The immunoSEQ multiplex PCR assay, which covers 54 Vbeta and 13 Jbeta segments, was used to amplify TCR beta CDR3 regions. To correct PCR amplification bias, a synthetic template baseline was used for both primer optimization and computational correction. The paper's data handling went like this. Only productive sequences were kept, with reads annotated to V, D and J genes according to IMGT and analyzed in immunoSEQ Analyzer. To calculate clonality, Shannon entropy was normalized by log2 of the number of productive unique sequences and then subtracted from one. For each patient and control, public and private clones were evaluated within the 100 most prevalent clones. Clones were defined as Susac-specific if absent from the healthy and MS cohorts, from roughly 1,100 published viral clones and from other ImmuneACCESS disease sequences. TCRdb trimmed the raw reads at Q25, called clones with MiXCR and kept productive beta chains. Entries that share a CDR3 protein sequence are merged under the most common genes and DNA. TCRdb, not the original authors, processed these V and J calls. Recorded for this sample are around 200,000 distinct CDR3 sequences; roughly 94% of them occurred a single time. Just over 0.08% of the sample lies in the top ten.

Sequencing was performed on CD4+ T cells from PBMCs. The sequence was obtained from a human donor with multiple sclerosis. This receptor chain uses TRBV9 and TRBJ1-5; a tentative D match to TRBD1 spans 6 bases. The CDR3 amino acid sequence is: CASSGGEGEPQHF. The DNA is TGTGCCAGCAGCGGGGGAGAGGGGGAGCCCCAGCATTTT.